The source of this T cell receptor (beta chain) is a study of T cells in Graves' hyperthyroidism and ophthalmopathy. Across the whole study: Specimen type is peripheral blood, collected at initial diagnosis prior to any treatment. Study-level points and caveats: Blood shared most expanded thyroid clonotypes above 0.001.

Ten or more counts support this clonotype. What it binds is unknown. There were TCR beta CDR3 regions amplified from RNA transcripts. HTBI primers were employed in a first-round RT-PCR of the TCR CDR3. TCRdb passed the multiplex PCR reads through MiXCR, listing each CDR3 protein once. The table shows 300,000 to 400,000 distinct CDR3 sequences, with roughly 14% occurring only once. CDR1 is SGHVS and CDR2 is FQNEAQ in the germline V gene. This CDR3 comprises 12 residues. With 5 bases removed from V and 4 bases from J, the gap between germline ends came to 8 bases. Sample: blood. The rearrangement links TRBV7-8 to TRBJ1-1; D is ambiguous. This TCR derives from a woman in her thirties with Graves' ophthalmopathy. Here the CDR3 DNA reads TGTGCCAGCAGCCAGCTAGGCACTGAAGCTTTCTTT. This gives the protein CASSQLGTEAFF.